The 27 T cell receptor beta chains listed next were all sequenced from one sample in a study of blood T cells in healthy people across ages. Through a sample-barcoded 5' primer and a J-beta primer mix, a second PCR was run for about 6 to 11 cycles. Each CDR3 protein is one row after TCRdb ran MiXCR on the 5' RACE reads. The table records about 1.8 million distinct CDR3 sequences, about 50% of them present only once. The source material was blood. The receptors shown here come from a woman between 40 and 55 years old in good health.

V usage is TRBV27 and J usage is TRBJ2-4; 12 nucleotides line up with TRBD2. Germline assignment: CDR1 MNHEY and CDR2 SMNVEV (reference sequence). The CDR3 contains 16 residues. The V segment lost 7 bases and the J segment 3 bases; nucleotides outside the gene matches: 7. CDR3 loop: CASNRTSGEVKNIQYF. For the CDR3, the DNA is TGTGCCAGCAACCGGACTAGCGGGGAGGTCAAAAACATTCAGTACTTC.

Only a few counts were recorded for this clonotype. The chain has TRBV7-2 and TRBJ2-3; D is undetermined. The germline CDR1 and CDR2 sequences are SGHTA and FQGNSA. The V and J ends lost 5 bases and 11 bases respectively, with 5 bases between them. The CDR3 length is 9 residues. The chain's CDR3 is CASSTEQYF. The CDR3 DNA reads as TGTGCCAGCAGCACCGAGCAGTATTTT.

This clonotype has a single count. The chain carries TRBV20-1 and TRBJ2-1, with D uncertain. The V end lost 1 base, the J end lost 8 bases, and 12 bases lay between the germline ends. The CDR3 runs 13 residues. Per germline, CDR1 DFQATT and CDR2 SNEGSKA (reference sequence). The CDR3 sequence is CSARGGLEDEQFF. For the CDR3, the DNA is TGCAGTGCTAGAGGGGGTCTAGAGGATGAGCAGTTCTTC.

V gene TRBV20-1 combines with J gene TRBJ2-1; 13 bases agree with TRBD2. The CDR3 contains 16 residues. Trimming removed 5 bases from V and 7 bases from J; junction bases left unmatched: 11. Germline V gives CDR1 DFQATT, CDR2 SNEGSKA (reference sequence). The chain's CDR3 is CSAPGLAGAPMNEQFF. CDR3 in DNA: TGCAGTGCTCCTGGACTAGCGGGGGCCCCGATGAATGAGCAGTTCTTC.

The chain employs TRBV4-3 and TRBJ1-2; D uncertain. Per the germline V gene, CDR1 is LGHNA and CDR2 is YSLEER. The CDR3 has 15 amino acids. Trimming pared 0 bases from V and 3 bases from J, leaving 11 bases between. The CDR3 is CASSQDPLMDYGYTF. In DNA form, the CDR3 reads TGCGCCAGCAGCCAAGATCCCCTAATGGACTATGGCTACACCTTC.

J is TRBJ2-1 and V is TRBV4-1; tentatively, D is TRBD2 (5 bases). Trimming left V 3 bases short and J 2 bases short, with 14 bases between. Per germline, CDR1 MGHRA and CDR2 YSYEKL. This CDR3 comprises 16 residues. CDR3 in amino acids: CASSQIGGSAYNEQFF. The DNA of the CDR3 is TGCGCCAGCAGCCAGATAGGAGGAAGCGCCTACAATGAGCAGTTCTTC.

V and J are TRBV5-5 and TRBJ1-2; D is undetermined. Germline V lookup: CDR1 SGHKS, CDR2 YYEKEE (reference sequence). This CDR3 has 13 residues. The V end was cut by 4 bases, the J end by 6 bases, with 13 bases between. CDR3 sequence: CASSHSGYDGYTF. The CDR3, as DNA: TGTGCCAGCAGCCATTCGGGGTACGATGGCTACACCTTC.

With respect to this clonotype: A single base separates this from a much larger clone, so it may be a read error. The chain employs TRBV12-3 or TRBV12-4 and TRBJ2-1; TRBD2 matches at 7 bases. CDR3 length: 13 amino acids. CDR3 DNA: TGTGCCAGCAGTTTAAGGCGGGGGAATGTGCAGTTCTTC. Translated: CASSLRRGNVQFF.

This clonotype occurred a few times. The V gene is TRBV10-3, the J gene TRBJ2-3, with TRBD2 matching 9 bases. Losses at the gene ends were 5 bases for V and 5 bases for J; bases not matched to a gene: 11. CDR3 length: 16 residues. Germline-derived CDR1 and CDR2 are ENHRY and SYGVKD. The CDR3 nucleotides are TGTGCCATCAGTAATTTTGTAGCGGGGGTGGAAGATACGCAGTATTTT. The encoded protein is CAISNFVAGVEDTQYF.

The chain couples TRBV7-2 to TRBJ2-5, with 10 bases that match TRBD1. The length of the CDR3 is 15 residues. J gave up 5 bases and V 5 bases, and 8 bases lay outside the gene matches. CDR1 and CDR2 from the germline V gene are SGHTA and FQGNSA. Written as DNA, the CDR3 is TGTGCCAGCAGCGCGGACAGGGGGGGCCCCGAGACCCAGTACTTC. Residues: CASSADRGGPETQYF.

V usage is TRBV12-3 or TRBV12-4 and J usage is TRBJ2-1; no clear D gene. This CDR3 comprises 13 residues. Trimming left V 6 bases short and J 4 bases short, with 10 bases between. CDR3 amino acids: CASSPTRYNEQFF. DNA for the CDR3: TGTGCCAGCAGCCCCACAAGATACAATGAGCAGTTCTTC.

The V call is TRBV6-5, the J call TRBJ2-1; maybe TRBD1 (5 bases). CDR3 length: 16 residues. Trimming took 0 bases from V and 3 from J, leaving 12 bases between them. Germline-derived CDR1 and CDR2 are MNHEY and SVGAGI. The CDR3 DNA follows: TGTGCCAGCAGTTACTCGATAGGGGAACTCTACAATGAGCAGTTCTTC. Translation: CASSYSIGELYNEQFF.

For the CDR3, the DNA is TGTGCCAGCAGTGCCCCGGCCCACACTGAAGCTTTCTTT. Encoded protein: CASSAPAHTEAFF. The J gene is TRBJ1-1, the V gene TRBV25-1; D uncertain. Trimming pared 4 bases from V and 3 bases from J, leaving 9 bases between. The CDR3 loop spans 13 amino acids. Germline CDR1 is MGHDK and CDR2 is SYGVNS.

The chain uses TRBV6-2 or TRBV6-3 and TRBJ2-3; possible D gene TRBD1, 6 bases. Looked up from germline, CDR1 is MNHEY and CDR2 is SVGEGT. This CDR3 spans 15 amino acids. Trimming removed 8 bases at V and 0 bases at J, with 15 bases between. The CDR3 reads CASGGRTASTDTQYF. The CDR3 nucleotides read TGTGCCAGCGGGGGTCGGACAGCAAGCACAGATACGCAGTATTTT.

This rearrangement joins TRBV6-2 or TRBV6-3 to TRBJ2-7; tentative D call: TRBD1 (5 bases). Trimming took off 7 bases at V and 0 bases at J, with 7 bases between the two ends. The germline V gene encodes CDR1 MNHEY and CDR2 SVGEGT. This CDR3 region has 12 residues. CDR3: CASTGASYEQYF. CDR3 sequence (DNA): TGTGCCAGCACTGGGGCCTCCTACGAGCAGTACTTC.

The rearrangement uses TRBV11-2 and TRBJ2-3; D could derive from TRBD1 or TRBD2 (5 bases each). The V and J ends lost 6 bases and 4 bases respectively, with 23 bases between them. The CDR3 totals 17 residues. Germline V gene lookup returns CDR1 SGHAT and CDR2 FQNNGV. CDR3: CASSYEFRALGADTQYF. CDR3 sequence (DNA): TGTGCCAGCAGTTACGAATTCCGGGCTCTGGGGGCAGATACGCAGTATTTT.

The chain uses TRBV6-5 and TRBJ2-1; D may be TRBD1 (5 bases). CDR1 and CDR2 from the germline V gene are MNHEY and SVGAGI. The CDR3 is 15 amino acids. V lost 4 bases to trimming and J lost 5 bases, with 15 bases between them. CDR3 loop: CASSSAPGPNNEQFF. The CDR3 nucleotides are TGTGCCAGCAGTTCCGCCCCAGGGCCGAACAATGAGCAGTTCTTC.

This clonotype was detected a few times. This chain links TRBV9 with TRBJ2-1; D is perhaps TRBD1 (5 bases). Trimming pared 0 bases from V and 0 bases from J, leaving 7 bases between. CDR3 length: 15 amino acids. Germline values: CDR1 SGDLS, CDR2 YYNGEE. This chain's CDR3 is CASSVVQGSYNEQFF. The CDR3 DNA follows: TGTGCCAGCAGCGTAGTTCAGGGCTCCTACAATGAGCAGTTCTTC.

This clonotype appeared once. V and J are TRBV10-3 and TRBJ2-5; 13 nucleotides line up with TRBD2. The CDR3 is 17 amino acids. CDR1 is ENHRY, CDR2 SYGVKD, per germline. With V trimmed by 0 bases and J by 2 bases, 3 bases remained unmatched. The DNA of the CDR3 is TGTGCCATCAGTGAGTCGGGACTAGCGGGGAATCAAGAGACCCAGTACTTC. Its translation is CAISESGLAGNQETQYF.

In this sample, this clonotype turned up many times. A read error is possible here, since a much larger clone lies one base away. The CDR3 region has the DNA TGCGCCAGCAGCGTCGGACAGAGTGGGCTTGGCTACACCTTC. Translation: CASSVGQSGLGYTF. The chain links TRBV4-1 to TRBJ1-2; tentative D call: TRBD1 (6 bases). The CDR3 sequence is 14 residues long. Trimming took off 5 bases at V and 7 bases at J, with 17 bases between the two ends. CDR1 MGHRA and CDR2 YSYEKL come from the germline V gene.

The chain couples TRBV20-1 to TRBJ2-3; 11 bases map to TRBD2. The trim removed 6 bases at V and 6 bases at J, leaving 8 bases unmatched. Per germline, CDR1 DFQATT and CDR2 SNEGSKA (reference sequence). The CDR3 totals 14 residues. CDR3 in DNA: TGCAGTGCCATTAGCGGGGGGGGCAAGGATACGCAGTATTTT. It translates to CSAISGGGKDTQYF.

In DNA, the CDR3 is TGTGCCAGCAGCCGCTGGGGAAACACCTACAATGAGCAGTTCTTC. Its translation: CASSRWGNTYNEQFF. V and J are TRBV5-6 and TRBJ2-1; D unclear. The V end was cut by 4 bases, the J end by 2 bases, with 13 bases between. Germline V gives CDR1 SGHDT, CDR2 YYEEEE. The CDR3 spans 15 residues.

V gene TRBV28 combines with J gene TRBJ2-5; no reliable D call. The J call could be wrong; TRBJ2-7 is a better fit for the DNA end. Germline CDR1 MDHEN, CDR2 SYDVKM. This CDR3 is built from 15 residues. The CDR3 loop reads CASSPRAVTFYEQYF. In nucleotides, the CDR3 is TGTGCCAGCAGCCCCCGGGCAGTGACCTTCTACGAGCAGTACTTC.

CDR3 protein: CASSMLSSYNEQFF. The CDR3 DNA follows: TGTGCCAGTAGTATGTTGAGCTCCTACAATGAGCAGTTCTTC. The rearrangement links TRBV19 to TRBJ2-1; D is unclear. The germline V gene encodes CDR1 LNHDA and CDR2 SQIVND (reference sequence). This CDR3 is built from 14 residues. The V end lost 3 bases, the J end lost 0 bases, and 6 bases lay between the germline ends.

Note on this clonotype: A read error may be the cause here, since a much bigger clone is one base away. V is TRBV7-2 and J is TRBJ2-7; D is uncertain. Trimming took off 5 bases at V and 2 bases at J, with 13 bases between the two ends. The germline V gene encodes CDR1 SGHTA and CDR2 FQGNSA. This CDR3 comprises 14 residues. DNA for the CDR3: TGTGCCAGCAGCGTATCTACAAGCACCTACGAGCAGTACTTC. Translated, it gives CASSVSTSTYEQYF.

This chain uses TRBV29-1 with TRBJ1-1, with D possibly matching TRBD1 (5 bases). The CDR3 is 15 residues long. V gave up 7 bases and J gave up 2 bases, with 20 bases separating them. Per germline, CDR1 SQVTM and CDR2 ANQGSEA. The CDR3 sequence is CSGRTGGGLNTEAFF. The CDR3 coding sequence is TGCAGCGGCAGGACGGGGGGTGGATTAAACACTGAAGCTTTCTTT.

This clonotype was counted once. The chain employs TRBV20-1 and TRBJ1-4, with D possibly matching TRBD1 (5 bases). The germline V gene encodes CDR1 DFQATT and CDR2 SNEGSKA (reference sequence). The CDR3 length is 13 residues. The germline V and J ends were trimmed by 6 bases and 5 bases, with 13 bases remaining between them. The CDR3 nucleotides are TGCAGTGCAAACAGACAGAGGAATGAAAAACTGTTTTTT. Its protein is CSANRQRNEKLFF.